These 25 T cell receptor beta chains were sequenced from one sample in a study of blood T cell repertoires in COVID-19. Profiled with immunoSEQ multiplex PCR; TCRdb holds only in-frame clones, not every one. Here the sample spans 280,000 or so clones, approximately 83% being singletons. The source material was PBMCs or T cells enriched from blood (not recorded which). The source is a man aged 30-40 years who had recovered from COVID-19.

This chain links TRBV7-2 with TRBJ1-1, with D unclear. The germline V gene encodes CDR1 SGHTA and CDR2 FQGNSA. This CDR3 is built from 14 residues. Between the trimmed V and J ends, which lost 7 bases and 6 bases, there was a span of 18 bases. The CDR3: CASTPSQALPEAFF. CDR3 DNA: TGTGCCAGCACCCCGTCCCAGGCTCTGCCTGAAGCTTTCTTT.

The chain combines TRBV2 with TRBJ2-2, with TRBD2 as a possible D gene (6 bases). The CDR3 totals 13 residues. V was shortened by 6 bases and J by 6 bases, with 11 bases between the two germline ends. Germline assignment: CDR1 SNHLY and CDR2 FYNNEI. CDR3 sequence reads: CASSAGEAGELFF. The CDR3 bases are TGTGCCAGCAGCGCTGGGGAGGCCGGGGAGCTGTTTTTT. Full variable domain (rest looked up from reference TRBV2 and TRBJ2-2): EPEVTQTPSHQVTQMGQEVILRCVPISNHLYFYWYRQILGQKVEFLVSFYNNEISEKSEIFDDQFSVERPDGSNFTLKIRSTKLEDSAMYFCASSAGEAGELFFGEGSRLTVL.

This clone was seen many times. The chain links TRBV11-2 to TRBJ2-7; TRBD1 agrees at 9 bases. V gave up 4 bases and J gave up 5 bases; unmatched junction bases: 12. The CDR3 runs to 16 residues. Germline V gene data show CDR1 as SGHAT and CDR2 as FQNNGV. The CDR3 DNA is TGTGCCAGCAGCTCACCGGTCCGGGACAGGGACCACGAGCAGTACTTC. It is translated as CASSSPVRDRDHEQYF.

The chain's CDR3 is CATSSGQQNTEAFF. CDR3 DNA sequence: TGTGCCACCAGCAGCGGACAGCAAAACACTGAAGCTTTCTTT. V gene TRBV15 combines with J gene TRBJ1-1; maybe TRBD1 (6 bases). The CDR3 has 14 amino acids. Per the germline V gene, CDR1 is LNHNV and CDR2 is YYDKDF (reference sequence). Between the trimmed V and J ends, which lost 3 bases and 2 bases, there was a span of 10 bases.

J is TRBJ2-7 and V is TRBV12-3 or TRBV12-4, with D uncertain. The length of the CDR3 is 12 residues. V was cut by 1 base and J by 5 bases, with 6 bases left in between. The CDR3 nucleotides are TGTGCCAGCAGTTTAGTCATCCACGAGCAGTACTTC. Translation: CASSLVIHEQYF.

The chain has TRBV5-1 and TRBJ2-2, with 7 bases lining up with TRBD2. Unmatched junction bases numbered 13, after V lost 2 bases and J lost 6 bases. This CDR3 is built from 17 residues. Looked up from germline, CDR1 is SGHRS and CDR2 is YFSETQ. The CDR3 here is CASSFSGAGVQSGELFF. For the CDR3, the DNA is TGCGCCAGCAGCTTTTCCGGGGCGGGGGTTCAATCCGGGGAGCTGTTTTTT. The full variable domain, its missing parts supplied by reference TRBV5-1 and TRBJ2-2, is KAGVTQTPRYLIKTRGQQVTLSCSPISGHRSVSWYQQTPGQGLQFLFEYFSETQRNKGNFPGRFSGRQFSNSRSEMNVSTLELGDSALYLCASSFSGAGVQSGELFFGEGSRLTVL.

This clone was counted a few times. The chain joins TRBV5-1 to TRBJ1-4; 7 nucleotides match TRBD1. CDR1 and CDR2 from the germline V gene are SGHRS and YFSETQ. This CDR3 region has 15 residues. The junction had 5 bases not matched to a gene; V was cut back by 3 bases and J by 3 bases. The CDR3 sequence: CASSSRGTANEKLFF. The DNA for the CDR3 is TGCGCCAGCAGCTCTCGTGGGACAGCTAATGAAAAACTGTTTTTT.

CDR3 region: CASRQQGIVNEKLFF. The CDR3 DNA is TGTGCCAGCAGGCAGCAGGGAATAGTGAATGAAAAACTGTTTTTT. The rearrangement links TRBV6-5 to TRBJ1-4; tentatively, D is TRBD1 (5 bases). The CDR3 has 15 residues. Trimming shortened V by 6 bases and J by 5 bases, and 16 bases separated the two germline ends. From germline, CDR1 is MNHEY and CDR2 SVGAGI.

The gene calls are TRBV6-1 and TRBJ1-1; D is ambiguous. Between the trimmed V and J ends, which lost 0 bases and 1 base, there was a span of 9 bases. Germline CDR1 MNHNS, CDR2 SASEGT. The CDR3 has 15 residues. CDR3 sequence (DNA): TGTGCCAGCAGTGAAGCGCCGCGGGCGAACACTGAAGCTTTCTTT. It codes for CASSEAPRANTEAFF.

The chain has TRBV21-1 and TRBJ2-7; TRBD1 was called by the table and not checked on the DNA. TRBV21-1 is shown as a pseudogene. This CDR3 is 19 amino acids long. CDR3 loop: CASSKVYPWTGRGSLGQYF. CDR3 nucleotide sequence: TGTGCCAGCAGCAAAGTATATCCATGGACAGGGAGGGGATCTTTAGGGCAGTACTTC.

The V and J genes are TRBV3-1 (or the pseudogene TRBV3-2) and TRBJ1-2; TRBD1 agrees at 9 bases. In germline, CDR1 is LGHDT, CDR2 YNNKEL (reference sequence). This CDR3 spans 17 amino acids. Trimming took 3 bases from V and 4 from J; bases not matched to a gene: 12. The CDR3 reads CASSQAGQGIILYGYTF. CDR3 in DNA: TGTGCCAGCAGCCAGGCAGGACAGGGGATCATCCTCTATGGCTACACCTTC.

The chain combines TRBV3-1 (or the pseudogene TRBV3-2) with TRBJ2-7; no clear D. The germline gives CDR1 LGHDT, CDR2 YNNKEL (reference sequence). Trimming removed 1 base from V and 3 bases from J, with 7 bases in between. The CDR3 is made up of 13 amino acids. DNA for the CDR3: TGTGCCAGCAGCCAAGTGACAAGCTACGAGCAGTACTTC. Translated: CASSQVTSYEQYF.

The V call is TRBV5-1, the J call TRBJ1-2; D is perhaps TRBD1 (5 bases). Trimming cost V 0 bases and J 1 base, with 10 bases left between them. In germline, CDR1 is SGHRS, CDR2 YFSETQ. This CDR3 contains 15 residues. In nucleotides, the CDR3 is TGCGCCAGCAGCTTGGAGGCAGGGTTTAACTATGGCTACACCTTC. As protein: CASSLEAGFNYGYTF.

A remark on this clone: Other DNA sequences of this sample code for an identical CDR3. V usage is TRBV10-3 and J usage is TRBJ2-7, with D unclear. CDR3 size: 11 residues. Germline CDR1 ENHRY, CDR2 SYGVKD. V lost 4 bases and J 6 bases, leaving 7 bases between the germline ends. The CDR3 region has the DNA TGTGCCATCAGTGGTTCAGGCGAGCAGTACTTC. It is translated as CAISGSGEQYF.

The gene calls are TRBV4-1 and TRBJ1-2, with D possibly TRBD1 on 5 matching bases. Germline V CDR1 and CDR2: MGHRA, YSYEKL. The CDR3 is 16 amino acids. Trimming took off 0 bases at V and 4 bases at J, with 15 bases between the two ends. For the CDR3, the DNA is TGCGCCAGCAGCCAAGATGAGGGCGGGACTTTCTATGGCTACACCTTC. Translating gives CASSQDEGGTFYGYTF.

CDR3 DNA sequence: TGTGCCAGCAGCGAGAACCCCGGGACAGCCCACAATGAGCAGTTCTTC. Protein product: CASSENPGTAHNEQFF. J is TRBJ2-1 and V is TRBV13, with 7 bases aligning to TRBD1. V shed 5 bases and J 5 bases; nucleotides not matched to a gene: 12. CDR1 PRHDT and CDR2 FYEKMQ come from the germline V gene (reference sequence). This CDR3 is built from 16 residues.

The genes are TRBV7-2 and TRBJ2-3; 8 bases are shared with TRBD1. The V and J ends lost 2 bases and 2 bases, in that order; junction bases with no gene match: 3. Germline loops: CDR1 SGHTA, CDR2 FQGNSA. There are 15 residues in the CDR3. In DNA form, the CDR3 reads TGTGCCAGCAGCTTATGGGACAGGACCACAGATACGCAGTATTTT. Its protein is CASSLWDRTTDTQYF.

The chain combines TRBV5-1 with TRBJ1-4; TRBD1 matches at 7 bases. The trim removed 7 bases at V and 7 bases at J, leaving 7 bases unmatched. CDR1 and CDR2 (germline): SGHRS, YFSETQ. The CDR3 extends over 13 amino acids. CDR3 in DNA: TGCGCCAGCCACAGGGGTTATGGTGAAAAACTGTTTTTT. Translated: CASHRGYGEKLFF. Using reference TRBV5-1 and TRBJ1-4 for the parts outside the CDR3, the full variable domain is KAGVTQTPRYLIKTRGQQVTLSCSPISGHRSVSWYQQTPGQGLQFLFEYFSETQRNKGNFPGRFSGRQFSNSRSEMNVSTLELGDSALYLCASHRGYGEKLFFGSGTQLSVL.

V and J are TRBV7-9 and TRBJ1-6; D remains unclear. V was trimmed by 2 bases and J by 2 bases, leaving 4 bases between them. Per germline, CDR1 SEHNR and CDR2 FQNEAQ (reference sequence). This CDR3 has 14 amino acids. CDR3 loop: CASSLQTYNSPLHF. Written as DNA, the CDR3 is TGTGCCAGCAGCTTACAAACCTATAATTCACCCCTCCACTTT.

This clone was counted once. The CDR3 DNA sequence: TGCGCCAGCAGGGGCGGGACAGGGGGCTTGGATTCACCCCTCCACTTT. Translating it yields CASRGGTGGLDSPLHF. The gene calls are TRBV5-1 and TRBJ1-6; 12 nucleotides align to TRBD1. CDR3 length equals 16 residues. Germline CDR1 reads SGHRS; CDR2 reads YFSETQ. The ends lost 5 bases at V and 8 bases at J; junction bases unmatched: 8.

The chain combines TRBV27 with TRBJ1-1; D is possibly TRBD1 (6 bases). Germline CDR1 reads MNHEY; CDR2 reads SMNVEV (reference sequence). V was shortened by 4 bases and J by 5 bases, with 14 bases between the two germline ends. The CDR3 has 14 amino acids. The chain's CDR3 is CASSSRGLRTEAFF. As DNA, the CDR3 is TGTGCCAGCAGTTCCAGGGGCTTGAGGACTGAAGCTTTCTTT.

The chain recombines TRBV7-2 with TRBJ2-2; 7 positions agree with TRBD1. This CDR3 has 13 amino acids. Trimming took 4 bases from V and 7 from J; bases not matched to a gene: 3. Germline CDR1 reads SGHTA; CDR2 reads FQGNSA. CDR3 nucleotides: TGTGCCAGCAGCTCGACAGGGTACGGGGAGCTGTTTTTT. Its translation: CASSSTGYGELFF.

This clone was detected once. V usage is TRBV4-1 and J usage is TRBJ2-5, with 7 bases matching TRBD1. From germline, CDR1 is MGHRA and CDR2 YSYEKL. Trimming cost V 4 bases and J 4 bases; bases outside gene matches: 9. The length of the CDR3 is 15 residues. The CDR3 is CASSRKQGLGETQYF. Written as DNA, the CDR3 is TGCGCCAGCAGCCGGAAACAGGGGCTTGGAGAGACCCAGTACTTC.

The count of this clone is one. This chain uses TRBV6-5 with TRBJ2-3; the D is unclear. Germline V lookup: CDR1 MNHEY, CDR2 SVGAGI. V lost 8 bases, J lost 4 bases, and 16 bases lay in between. This CDR3 has 14 residues. The CDR3 nucleotides read TGTGCCAGCCATTCGCGTAGTGCCTCAGATACGCAGTATTTT. Amino acid sequence: CASHSRSASDTQYF.

The genes are TRBV6-6 and TRBJ1-2; D perhaps matches TRBD1 (6 bases). Trimming pared 2 bases from V and 4 bases from J, leaving 8 bases between. The CDR3 runs to 13 residues. In germline, CDR1 is MNHNY, CDR2 SVGAGI (reference sequence). The CDR3 loop is CASSYTGPYGYTF. CDR3 DNA sequence: TGTGCCAGCAGTTACACAGGGCCCTATGGCTACACCTTC.